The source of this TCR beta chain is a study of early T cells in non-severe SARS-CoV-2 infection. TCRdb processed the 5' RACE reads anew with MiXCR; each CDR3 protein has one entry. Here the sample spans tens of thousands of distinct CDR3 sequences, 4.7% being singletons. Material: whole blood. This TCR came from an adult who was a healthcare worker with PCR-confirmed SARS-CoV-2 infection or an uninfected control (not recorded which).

In DNA form, the CDR3 reads TGCAGTGCTAGAGATGCGAGACAGGCCTTGTCTTCCTCCTACGAGCAGTACTTC. It specifies CSARDARQALSSSYEQYF. The chain links TRBV20-1 to TRBJ2-7; possible D gene TRBD1, 6 bases. The CDR3 runs 18 residues. Trimming removed 0 bases at V and 0 bases at J, with 21 bases between. Germline CDR1 and CDR2: DFQATT and SNEGSKA (reference sequence).